This T cell receptor beta chain was sequenced for a study of metastatic and nonmetastatic thyroid tumors. V shed 6 bases, J shed 7 bases, and the junction held 5 bases outside the gene matches. The germline gives CDR1 SEHNR, CDR2 FQNEAQ (reference sequence). The CDR3 is made up of 12 amino acids. Nobody among the patients had been given any treatment before thyroid surgery. From the PCR reads, TCRdb re-called clones with MiXCR. The sample holds 27,000 or so clones; 15% are singletons and the top ten take 15% to 19%. The J gene is TRBJ1-1, the V gene TRBV7-9, with 7 nucleotides matching TRBD1. The receptor's source is a male donor with papillary thyroid cancer or a benign thyroid nodule (not recorded which). Some clones in this sample may be carry-over from other donors' samples. Material for sequencing was blood. Here the CDR3 reads CASRPGTDEAFF. The CDR3 coding sequence is TGTGCCAGCAGACCAGGGACAGATGAAGCTTTCTTT.